This T cell receptor (beta chain) was identified in a study of blood T cell repertoires in COVID-19. Study in general: Acute and convalescent COVID-19 specimens originated in the United States, Italy and Spain. Nucleic acid was either cDNA or gDNA, and it came from T cells, B-cell-depleted T cells, or PBMCs.

Across about two dozen US areas, participants ranged in age from roughly 18 to 95 years. Cohort 3 recovery required two negative PCRs, clearance, or symptom resolution. Some clones are missing from TCRdb's copy, which holds only in-frame ones; the method was immunoSEQ multiplex PCR. Of around 300,000 clones in the sample, about 90% were seen once. Germline-derived CDR1 and CDR2 are MNHEY and SVGAGI. CDR3 size: 13 residues. Trimming at V came to 6 bases and at J to 4 bases, leaving 6 bases not matched to a gene. This TCR was sampled from a man aged 30-40 years who had recovered from COVID-19. The chain recombines TRBV6-5 with TRBJ2-7; 7 positions match TRBD1. The specimen sequenced was PBMCs or T cells enriched from blood (not recorded which). The CDR3 nucleotides read TGTGCCAGCAGAGACAGGGAACCTTACGAGCAGTACTTC. Translated: CASRDREPYEQYF.